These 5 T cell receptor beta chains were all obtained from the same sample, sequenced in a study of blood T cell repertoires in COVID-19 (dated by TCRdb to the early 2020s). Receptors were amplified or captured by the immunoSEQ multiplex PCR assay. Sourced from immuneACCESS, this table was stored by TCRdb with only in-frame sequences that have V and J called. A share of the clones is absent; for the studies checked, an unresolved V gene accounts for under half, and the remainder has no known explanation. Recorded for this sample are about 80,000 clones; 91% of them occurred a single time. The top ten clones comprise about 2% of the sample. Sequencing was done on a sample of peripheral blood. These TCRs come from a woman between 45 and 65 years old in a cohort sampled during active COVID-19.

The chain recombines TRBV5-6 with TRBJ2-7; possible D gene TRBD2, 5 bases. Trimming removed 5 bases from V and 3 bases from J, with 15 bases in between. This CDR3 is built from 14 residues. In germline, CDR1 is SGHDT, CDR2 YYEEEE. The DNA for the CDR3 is TGTGCCAGCAGGGTGTCCGGGGTTGGCTACGAGCAGTACTTC. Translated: CASRVSGVGYEQYF.

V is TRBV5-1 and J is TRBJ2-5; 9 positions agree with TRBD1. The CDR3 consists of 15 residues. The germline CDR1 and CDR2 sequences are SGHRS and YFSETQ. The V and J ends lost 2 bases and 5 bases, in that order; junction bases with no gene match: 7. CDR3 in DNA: TGCGCCAGCAGCTTTGACAGGGGGACGGGGGAGACCCAGTACTTC. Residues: CASSFDRGTGETQYF.

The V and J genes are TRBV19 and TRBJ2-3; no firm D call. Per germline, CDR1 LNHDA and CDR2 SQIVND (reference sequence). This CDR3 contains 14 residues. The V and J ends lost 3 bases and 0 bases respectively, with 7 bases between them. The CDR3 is CASSITGSTDTQYF. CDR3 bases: TGTGCCAGTAGTATTACTGGTAGCACAGATACGCAGTATTTT.

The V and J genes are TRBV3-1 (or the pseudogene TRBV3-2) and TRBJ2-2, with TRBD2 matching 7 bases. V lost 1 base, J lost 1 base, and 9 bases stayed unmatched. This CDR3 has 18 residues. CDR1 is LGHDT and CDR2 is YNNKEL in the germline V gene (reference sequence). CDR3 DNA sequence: TGTGCCAGCAGCCAAGTTCCTAGCGGTCTCGAGAACACCGGGGAGCTGTTTTTT. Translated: CASSQVPSGLENTGELFF.

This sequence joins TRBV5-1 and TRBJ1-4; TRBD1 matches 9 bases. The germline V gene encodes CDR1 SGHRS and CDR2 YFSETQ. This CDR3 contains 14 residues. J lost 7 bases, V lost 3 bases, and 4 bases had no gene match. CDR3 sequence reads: CASSSGQGGEKLFF. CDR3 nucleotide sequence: TGCGCCAGCAGCTCGGGACAGGGCGGTGAAAAACTGTTTTTT.